These 18 T cell receptor beta chains were sequenced from one sample in a study of T cell changes during pregnancy in multiple sclerosis. The repertoire was sequenced with immunoSEQ multiplex PCR; TCRdb's copy has only in-frame clones and lacks some. The profile shows approximately 71,000 clones, more than 90% of them singletons. The sequencing used peripheral blood, collected in the second trimester of pregnancy. Receptor source: a female donor with multiple sclerosis, enrolled in a pregnancy study.

The V call is TRBV7-6, the J call TRBJ2-2; D gene ambiguous. The CDR3 consists of 17 residues. Germline V gene lookup returns CDR1 SGHVS and CDR2 FNYEAQ. V was pared by 1 base and J by 5 bases, with 17 bases between. The CDR3: CASSLDPPTQRTGELFF. CDR3 nucleotides: TGTGCCAGCAGCTTAGACCCGCCAACTCAGAGGACCGGGGAGCTGTTTTTT.

In this sample, this clone turned up a few times. The chain has TRBV6-4 and TRBJ2-1; TRBD1 aligns across 8 bases. Germline values: CDR1 MRHNA, CDR2 SNTAGT. The CDR3 runs 16 residues. Losses at the gene ends were 0 bases for V and 0 bases for J; bases not matched to a gene: 1. CDR3 DNA sequence: TGTGCCAGCAGTGACTCAGGACAGGGCTCCTACAATGAGCAGTTCTTC. This gives the protein CASSDSGQGSYNEQFF.

The chain combines TRBV4-3 with TRBJ1-5; D remains unclear. V was clipped by 0 bases and J by 7 bases, with 7 bases between them. Germline loops: CDR1 LGHNA, CDR2 YSLEER. This CDR3 spans 13 amino acids. The DNA of the CDR3 is TGCGCCAGCAGCCAAGATGGCGGACAGCCCCAGCATTTT. Translating it yields CASSQDGGQPQHF.

J is TRBJ1-2 and V is TRBV11-3; D unresolved. Germline loops: CDR1 SGHNT, CDR2 YENEEA. Trimming removed 0 bases from V and 5 bases from J, with 19 bases in between. This CDR3 comprises 17 residues. CDR3 nucleotides: TGTGCCAGCAGCTTAGAGGACCCGGGGTTGGGGTTTTATGGCTACACCTTC. This encodes CASSLEDPGLGFYGYTF. Combining the CDR3 with reference TRBV11-3 and TRBJ1-2 gives the whole variable domain EAGVVQSPRYKIIEKKQPVAFWCNPISGHNTLYWYLQNLGQGPELLIRYENEEAVDDSQLPKDRFSAERLKGVDSTLKIQPAELGDSAVYLCASSLEDPGLGFYGYTFGSGTRLTVV.

The chain links TRBV18 to TRBJ2-1; 10 bases match TRBD2. V gave up 1 base and J gave up 7 bases; unmatched junction bases: 10. The CDR3 runs 17 residues. CDR1 and CDR2 (germline): KGHSH, LQKENI. This CDR3 reads CASSPRLAGARVNEQFF. CDR3 in DNA: TGTGCCAGCTCACCACGGCTAGCGGGGGCTCGGGTTAATGAGCAGTTCTTC.

The chain recombines TRBV29-1 with TRBJ2-3, with D maybe TRBD2 (6 bases). There are 11 residues in the CDR3. The V gene lost 2 bases and the J gene lost 10 bases, with 10 bases spanning the gap. The germline gives CDR1 SQVTM, CDR2 ANQGSEA. As DNA, the CDR3 is TGCAGCGTTGAAAGGCGGGACGCGCAGTATTTT. The encoded protein is CSVERRDAQYF.

This rearrangement joins TRBV30 to TRBJ2-7, with D possibly TRBD1 on 5 matching bases. Germline V gene sequence: CDR1 GTSNPN, CDR2 SVGIG (reference sequence). The CDR3 has 14 residues. V was shortened by 5 bases and J by 6 bases, with 20 bases between the two germline ends. The CDR3 DNA reads TGTGCCTGGCTAAGGGTCCCGGACAACCGCGAGCAGTACTTC. Translating gives CAWLRVPDNREQYF.

The chain is built from TRBV4-3 and TRBJ2-3; D ambiguous. V was pared by 3 bases and J by 5 bases, with 12 bases between. The CDR3 runs to 14 residues. Germline V gene lookup returns CDR1 LGHNA and CDR2 YSLEER. The CDR3 here is CASSHRARRDTQYF. For the CDR3, the DNA is TGCGCCAGCAGCCACCGAGCCCGGAGAGATACGCAGTATTTT.

The rearrangement joins TRBV6-1 to TRBJ2-1; 8 bases are shared with TRBD2. The junction had 5 bases not matched to a gene; V was cut back by 7 bases and J by 3 bases. There are 14 residues in the CDR3. The germline gives CDR1 MNHNS, CDR2 SASEGT. CDR3: CASNQLADYNEQFF. The CDR3 DNA is TGTGCCAGCAACCAACTAGCGGACTACAATGAGCAGTTCTTC.

This clone was seen only a few times. The chain couples TRBV6-1 to TRBJ1-6; 7 nucleotides align to TRBD1. After removal of 6 bases from V and 5 bases from J, the junction contained 7 bases not matched to a gene. This CDR3 is built from 15 residues. Germline loops: CDR1 MNHNS, CDR2 SASEGT. CDR3 residues: CASSRKGADNSPLHF. CDR3 nucleotides: TGTGCCAGCAGCCGAAAGGGGGCGGATAATTCACCCCTCCACTTT.

The chain employs TRBV30 and TRBJ2-7; 10 positions match TRBD2. The CDR3 covers 15 residues. Germline V gene lookup returns CDR1 GTSNPN and CDR2 SVGIG (reference sequence). Trimming removed 0 bases from V and 7 bases from J; junction bases left unmatched: 9. CDR3 amino acids: CAWSVHASGSDEQYF. The CDR3 DNA is TGTGCCTGGAGTGTACACGCTAGCGGGAGTGATGAGCAGTACTTC.

The chain combines TRBV18 with TRBJ1-1; D remains unclear. Germline V gene data show CDR1 as KGHSH and CDR2 as LQKENI. The CDR3 length is 15 residues. V lost 0 bases and J lost 4, with 12 bases in between. The DNA for the CDR3 is TGTGCCAGCTCACCACCGAGGGTGGCTGTCACTGAAGCTTTCTTT. It is translated as CASSPPRVAVTEAFF.

The V and J genes are TRBV27 and TRBJ1-4; the D gene is possibly TRBD1 (5 bases). The CDR3 extends over 15 amino acids. Trimming shortened V by 5 bases and J by 8 bases, and 18 bases separated the two germline ends. The germline CDR1 and CDR2 sequences are MNHEY and SMNVEV (reference sequence). The CDR3 sequence is CASSPLTVQGEKLFF. Written as DNA, the CDR3 is TGTGCCAGCAGTCCTTTGACAGTACAAGGCGAAAAACTGTTTTTT.

Comment on this clone: The junction differs from germline at one of its ends, possibly a read error. The CDR3 DNA reads TGCAGCGTTGTAGGACAGGGGGCTGACGCTTTCTTT. Its translation is CSVVGQGADAFF. The genes are TRBV29-1 and TRBJ1-1; 11 bases agree with TRBD1. The CDR3 has 12 amino acids. Germline values: CDR1 SQVTM, CDR2 ANQGSEA.

This clone was seen just once. The chain recombines TRBV7-3 with TRBJ1-1; the match to TRBD1 covers 8 bases. The CDR3 runs to 14 residues. Trimming took 5 bases from V and 2 from J; bases not matched to a gene: 4. From germline, CDR1 is SGHTA and CDR2 FQGTGA. The DNA of the CDR3 is TGTGCCAGCAGCCCGGACAGGGTCAACACTGAAGCTTTCTTT. Protein product: CASSPDRVNTEAFF.

This chain joins TRBV4-1 and TRBJ2-7; 9 nucleotides agree with TRBD2. Germline V lookup: CDR1 MGHRA, CDR2 YSYEKL. This CDR3 is 16 amino acids long. Trimming cost V 1 base and J 0 bases; bases outside gene matches: 4. DNA of the CDR3: TGCGCCAGCAGCCAAGTTAATAGCGGGAGCTCCTACGAGCAGTACTTC. Protein: CASSQVNSGSSYEQYF.

The CDR3 DNA reads as TGTGCCAGCAGTGAATCGCGGGAGATTTACACAGATACGCAGTATTTT. Translating it yields CASSESREIYTDTQYF. The chain joins TRBV2 to TRBJ2-3; 7 bases fit TRBD2. V dropped 2 bases and J dropped 2; count of bases not matched to a gene: 7. CDR1 and CDR2 (germline): SNHLY, FYNNEI. This CDR3 spans 16 amino acids.

V gene TRBV9 combines with J gene TRBJ2-1, with D perhaps TRBD2 (6 bases). This CDR3 spans 15 amino acids. CDR1 and CDR2 from the germline V gene are SGDLS and YYNGEE. Trimming shortened V by 1 base and J by 6 bases, and 14 bases separated the two germline ends. The CDR3 sequence: CASSVIEGGINEQFF. CDR3 nucleotides: TGTGCCAGCAGCGTAATTGAGGGAGGTATCAATGAGCAGTTCTTC.